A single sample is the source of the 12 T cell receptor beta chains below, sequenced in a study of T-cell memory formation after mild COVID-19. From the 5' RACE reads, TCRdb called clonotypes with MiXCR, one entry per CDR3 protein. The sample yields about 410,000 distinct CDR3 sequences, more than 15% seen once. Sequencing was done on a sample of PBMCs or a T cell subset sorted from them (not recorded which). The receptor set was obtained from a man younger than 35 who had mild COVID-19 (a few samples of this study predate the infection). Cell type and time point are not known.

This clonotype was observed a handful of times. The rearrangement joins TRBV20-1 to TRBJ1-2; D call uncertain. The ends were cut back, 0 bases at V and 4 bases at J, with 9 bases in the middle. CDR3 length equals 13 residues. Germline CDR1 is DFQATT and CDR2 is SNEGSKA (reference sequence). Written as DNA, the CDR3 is TGCAGTGCTAGAGATGGCAGGATCTATGGCTACACCTTC. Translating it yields CSARDGRIYGYTF.

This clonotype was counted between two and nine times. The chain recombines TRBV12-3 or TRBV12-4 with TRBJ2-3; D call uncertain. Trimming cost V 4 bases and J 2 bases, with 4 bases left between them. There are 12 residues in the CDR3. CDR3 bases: TGTGCCAGCAGTTCCGCCACAGATACGCAGTATTTT. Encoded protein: CASSSATDTQYF.

For the CDR3, the DNA is TGTGCCACCAGTGCTCCGCCCCGGGACAGGGGACTAATTGTGTACCTTTATAGCAATCAGCCCCAGCATTTT. Translated: CATSAPPRDRGLIVYLYSNQPQHF. The chain is built from TRBV24-1 and TRBJ1-5; 10 bases map to TRBD1. The CDR3 spans 24 residues. J was trimmed by 0 bases and V by 5 bases; bases with no gene match: 27. Germline V gene sequence: CDR1 KGHDR, CDR2 SFDVKD.

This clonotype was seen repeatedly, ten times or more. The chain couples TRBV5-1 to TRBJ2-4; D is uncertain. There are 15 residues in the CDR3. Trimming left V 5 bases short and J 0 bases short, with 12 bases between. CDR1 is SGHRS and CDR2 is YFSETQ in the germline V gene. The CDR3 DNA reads TGCGCCAGCAGAGGTTCGATTCTAGCCAAAAACATTCAGTACTTC. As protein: CASRGSILAKNIQYF.

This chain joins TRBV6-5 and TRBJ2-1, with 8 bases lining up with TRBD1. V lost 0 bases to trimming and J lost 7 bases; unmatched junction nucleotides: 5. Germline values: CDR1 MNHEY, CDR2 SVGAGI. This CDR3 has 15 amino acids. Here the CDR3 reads CASSYSTRGRNEQFF. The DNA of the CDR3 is TGTGCCAGCAGTTACTCGACCAGGGGGCGGAATGAGCAGTTCTTC.

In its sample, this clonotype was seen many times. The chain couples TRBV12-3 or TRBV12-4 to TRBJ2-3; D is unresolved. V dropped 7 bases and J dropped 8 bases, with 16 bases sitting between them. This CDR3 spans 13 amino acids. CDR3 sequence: CASIIDGRGTQYF. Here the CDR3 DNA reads TGTGCCAGCATTATAGATGGCCGAGGTACGCAGTATTTT.

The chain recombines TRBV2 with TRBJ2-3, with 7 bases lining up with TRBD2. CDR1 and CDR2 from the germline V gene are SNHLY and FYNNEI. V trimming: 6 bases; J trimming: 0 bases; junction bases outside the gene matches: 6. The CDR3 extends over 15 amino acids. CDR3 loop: CASRELAASTDTQYF. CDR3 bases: TGTGCCAGCAGAGAGCTAGCGGCTAGCACAGATACGCAGTATTTT.

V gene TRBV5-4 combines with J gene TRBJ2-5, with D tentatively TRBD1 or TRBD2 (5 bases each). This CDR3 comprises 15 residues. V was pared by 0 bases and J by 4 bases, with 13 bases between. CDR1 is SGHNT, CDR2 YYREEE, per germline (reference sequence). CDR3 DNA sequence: TGTGCCAGCAGCTTGGGAGGGGCGGGCTTAGAGACCCAGTACTTC. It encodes CASSLGGAGLETQYF.

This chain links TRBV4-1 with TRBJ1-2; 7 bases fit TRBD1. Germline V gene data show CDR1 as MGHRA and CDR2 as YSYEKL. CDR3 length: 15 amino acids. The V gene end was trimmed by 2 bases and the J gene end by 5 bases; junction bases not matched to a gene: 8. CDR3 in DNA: TGCGCCAGCAGCCAACCGACAGGGAAGGGATATGGCTACACCTTC. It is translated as CASSQPTGKGYGYTF.

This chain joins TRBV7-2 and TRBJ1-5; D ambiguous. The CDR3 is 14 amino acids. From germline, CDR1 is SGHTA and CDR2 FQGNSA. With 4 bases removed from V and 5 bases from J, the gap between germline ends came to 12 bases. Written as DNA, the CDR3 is TGTGCCAGCAGCTACCAGACCGCAGATCAGCCCCAGCATTTT. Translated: CASSYQTADQPQHF.

The CDR3 sequence is CASSWDGNIEGYTF. In nucleotides, the CDR3 is TGCGCCAGCAGCTGGGACGGAAATATAGAGGGCTACACCTTC. V usage is TRBV5-1 and J usage is TRBJ1-2, with TRBD1 as a possible D gene (5 bases). The CDR3 length is 14 residues. CDR1 is SGHRS, CDR2 YFSETQ, per germline. V dropped 3 bases and J dropped 8 bases, with 17 bases sitting between them.

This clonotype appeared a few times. The CDR3 spells CATGQGNTGELFF. CDR3 coding DNA: TGTGCCACCGGACAGGGGAACACCGGGGAGCTGTTTTTT. This chain uses TRBV24-1 with TRBJ2-2, with 8 bases matching TRBD1. Trimming removed 9 bases from V and 1 base from J; junction bases left unmatched: 0. In germline, CDR1 is KGHDR, CDR2 SFDVKD. The CDR3 covers 13 residues.